This T cell receptor beta chain was captured by sequencing in a study of a mutant IDH1 vaccine in newly diagnosed glioma. Study at large: Visit V12 happened at week 35; visit V13 happened at week 47.

As for this clone: Its cognate antigen is unknown.

Whole-study results and caveats: Pseudoprogression seemingly bore no relation to changes in top peripheral T cell clonotypes.

Generated by immunoSEQ multiplex PCR, the TCRdb table keeps only in-frame clones and is missing some. The data show around 32,000 clones, roughly 80% seen once. Germline CDR1 and CDR2: SGHDT and YYEEEE. The CDR3 contains 12 residues. Trimming removed 0 bases at V and 13 bases at J, with 13 bases between. The time point was: week 35, safety follow-up. Vaccinated patients received 300 ug of mutant IDH1 20-mer peptide per dose, with topical imiquimod. This receptor was taken from a woman between 18 and 29 years old with glioma. The chain carries TRBV5-6 and TRBJ1-1, with a possible D match to TRBD1 (5 bases). Specimen: PBMCs, collected from a glioma patient whose treatment included an IDH1 peptide vaccine. CDR3 DNA: TGTGCCAGCAGCTTGGGGGGGTCGAGTGATTTCTTT. This encodes CASSLGGSSDFF.